A selection of T cell receptor beta chains follows, all from one sample in a study of blood T cells in healthy people across ages. TCRdb passed the 5' RACE reads through MiXCR, listing each CDR3 protein once. The repertoire holds hundreds of thousands of distinct CDR3 sequences, with less than 60% as singletons. Material: blood. The receptor source for this set is a man older than 75 in good health. Each CDR3 is given with its conserved first and last residue. The D gene is left open where the match is weak. Size values are once, few and many counts, or a class for expanded clones, and some rows have none.

TRBV20-1	TRBD2	.	TRBJ2-1	14	CSGQLLTSRNEQFF	TGCAGTGGCCAGCTGCTGACTAGCAGGAATGAGCAGTTCTTC
TRBV5-6	TRBD1	.	TRBJ1-3	16	CASSGLTGFSGNTIYF	TGTGCCAGCAGCGGGCTGACAGGGTTCTCTGGAAACACCATATATTTT
TRBV5-1	.	.	TRBJ2-1	19	CASSLFASGGLSSYNEQFF	TGCGCCAGCAGCTTGTTTGCCAGCGGTGGACTTAGCTCCTACAATGAGCAGTTCTTC
TRBV27	.	few	TRBJ2-3	13	CASSFTGPDTQYF	TGTGCCAGCAGTTTCACAGGGCCAGATACGCAGTATTTT
TRBV4-3	.	.	TRBJ1-2	14	CASSQDYGPGVLTF	TGCGCCAGCAGCCAAGATTACGGTCCCGGTGTGCTCACCTTC
TRBV12-3/TRBV12-4	TRBD1	.	TRBJ1-1	14	CASSSRQGRAEAFF	TGTGCCAGCAGTTCCCGACAGGGGCGGGCTGAAGCTTTCTTT
TRBV29-1	TRBD2	.	TRBJ2-7	14	CSAPLADPLNEQYF	TGCAGCGCTCCACTAGCGGACCCCCTCAATGAGCAGTACTTC
TRBV7-2	TRBD2	.	TRBJ2-3	16	CASSFGVRGGADTQYF	TGTGCCAGCAGCTTTGGTGTGCGGGGGGGAGCAGATACGCAGTATTTT
TRBV5-6	.	.	TRBJ2-7	14	CASSLTGFLYEQYF	TGTGCCAGCAGCCTTACAGGATTCCTATACGAGCAGTACTTC
TRBV20-1	.	many	TRBJ2-7	11	CSGLGEYEQYF	TGCAGCGGGCTTGGGGAGTACGAGCAGTACTTC
TRBV6-6	TRBD2	.	TRBJ2-7	15	CASSYGLADYNEQYF	TGTGCCAGCAGTTATGGACTAGCGGATTACAATGAGCAGTACTTC
TRBV15	.	.	TRBJ2-7	15	CATSRETGLLNEQYF	TGTGCCACCAGCAGAGAAACCGGACTGCTTAATGAGCAGTACTTC
TRBV29-1	.	once	TRBJ1-1	13	CSVMRRGDTEAFF	TGCAGCGTGATGAGGAGGGGCGACACTGAAGCTTTCTTT
TRBV7-2	.	few	TRBJ1-6	15	CASSLFGPVTSPLHF	TGTGCCAGCAGCTTATTTGGCCCTGTTACTTCACCCCTCCACTTT
TRBV29-1	.	many	TRBJ2-5	12	CSARQAEETQYF	TGCAGCGCCCGACAAGCCGAAGAGACCCAGTACTTC
TRBV3-1	.	.	TRBJ2-4	14	CASSQGSGKNIQYF	TGTGCCAGCAGCCAGGGGTCTGGGAAAAACATTCAGTACTTC
TRBV6-6	TRBD1	many	TRBJ2-4	17	CASSYATGGIIKNIQYF	TGTGCCAGCAGTTACGCCACAGGGGGCATTATCAAAAACATTCAGTACTTC
TRBV6-1	.	.	TRBJ2-3	15	CASINGEYFTDTQYF	TGTGCCAGCATTAACGGGGAATATTTCACAGATACGCAGTATTTT
TRBV30	.	.	TRBJ2-3	15	CAWSPAGGWTDTQYF	TGTGCCTGGAGTCCCGCAGGGGGGTGGACAGATACGCAGTATTTT
TRBV20-1	.	few	TRBJ2-7	13	CSAHGAEPYEQYF	TGCAGTGCCCATGGAGCGGAGCCCTACGAGCAGTACTTC
TRBV6-5	.	.	TRBJ2-2	16	CASSLGRFAPGGELFF	TGTGCCAGCAGCCTGGGACGGTTCGCGCCCGGCGGGGAGCTGTTTTTT
TRBV20-1	TRBD1	.	TRBJ1-2	13	CSATWDSNYGYTF	TGCAGTGCTACATGGGACAGCAACTATGGCTACACCTTC
TRBV10-3	TRBD1	.	TRBJ2-7	14	CAISEGTGAREQYF	TGTGCCATCAGTGAGGGGACAGGGGCACGCGAGCAGTACTTC
TRBV6-2/TRBV6-3	TRBD1	.	TRBJ2-5	16	CASSYSGQGDMETQYF	TGTGCCAGCAGTTACTCAGGACAGGGGGACATGGAGACCCAGTACTTC
TRBV7-9	TRBD1	.	TRBJ1-5	15	CVSSPAGQDNQPQHF	TGTGTCAGCAGCCCAGCGGGACAGGACAATCAGCCCCAGCATTTT
TRBV12-3/TRBV12-4	TRBD1	.	TRBJ2-7	15	CASRVGTGGGNEQYF	TGTGCCAGCAGGGTCGGGACAGGAGGCGGCAACGAGCAGTACTTC
TRBV20-1	.	few	TRBJ2-6	14	CSAAQGSGANVLTF	TGCAGTGCTGCTCAGGGATCTGGGGCCAACGTCCTGACTTTC
TRBV10-3	TRBD1	.	TRBJ2-1	13	CAMRGAQGSEQFF	TGTGCCATGAGAGGGGCACAGGGGAGTGAGCAGTTCTTC
TRBV11-2	TRBD1	.	TRBJ2-5	14	CASSRDREQETQYF	TGTGCCAGCAGCCGAGACAGGGAGCAAGAGACCCAGTACTTC
TRBV6-5	TRBD2	.	TRBJ2-1	15	CASSHRLAGLNEQFF	TGTGCCAGCAGCCACCGACTAGCGGGACTAAATGAGCAGTTCTTC
TRBV7-9	TRBD1	few	TRBJ1-6	16	CASTLGSNRGNSPLHF	TGTGCCAGCACCCTTGGGAGTAACAGGGGTAATTCACCCCTCCACTTT
TRBV5-1	TRBD2	once	TRBJ2-1	16	CASSLVGGRVNNEQFF	TGCGCCAGCAGCTTGGTGGGCGGGAGGGTGAACAATGAGCAGTTCTTC
TRBV7-2	TRBD2	few	TRBJ2-3	18	CASSLTRTSGPGGDTQYF	TGTGCCAGCAGCCTCACAAGGACTAGCGGGCCGGGGGGGGATACGCAGTATTTT
TRBV7-2	.	once	TRBJ2-5	12	CASSFRQETQYF	TGTGCCAGCAGCTTTCGGCAAGAGACCCAGTACTTC
TRBV20-1	TRBD1	.	TRBJ2-5	14	CSASSRTGGGEQYF	TGCAGTGCTAGTAGCCGGACAGGGGGTGGTGAGCAGTACTTC
TRBV6-2/TRBV6-3	TRBD1	.	TRBJ1-1	14	CASSNRDSPIEAFF	TGTGCCAGCAGTAACCGGGACAGCCCAATTGAAGCTTTCTTT
TRBV7-2	.	.	TRBJ2-1	19	CASSFPRGRAGMAVNEQFF	TGTGCCAGCAGCTTCCCCAGGGGGCGAGCGGGAATGGCCGTCAATGAGCAGTTCTTC
TRBV10-3	TRBD2	.	TRBJ2-1	13	CAISQREREIEFF	TGTGCCATCAGTCAGAGGGAGCGGGAGATAGAGTTCTTC
TRBV20-1	.	few	TRBJ2-1	16	CSARRVGWGSGNEQFF	TGCAGTGCTAGGCGGGTTGGTTGGGGGAGTGGTAATGAGCAGTTCTTC
TRBV4-3	TRBD2	.	TRBJ2-3	15	CASSQEKAGADTQYF	TGCGCCAGCAGCCAAGAAAAAGCGGGGGCAGATACGCAGTATTTT
TRBV5-6	TRBD1	.	TRBJ2-7	16	CASSLGTGIDSYEQYF	TGTGCCAGCAGCTTGGGGACAGGCATTGACTCCTACGAGCAGTACTTC
TRBV7-2	TRBD2	.	TRBJ2-7	15	CASSYSTSGGYEQYF	TGTGCCAGCAGCTACTCGACTAGCGGGGGATACGAGCAGTACTTC
TRBV12-3/TRBV12-4	TRBD1	.	TRBJ1-5	18	CASSLARQLDRGYQPQHF	TGTGCCAGCAGTTTAGCGCGGCAGCTGGACAGGGGATATCAGCCCCAGCATTTT
TRBV6-5	.	.	TRBJ2-2	14	CASSRAPSSGELFF	TGTGCCAGCAGTAGGGCCCCTTCTAGCGGGGAGCTGTTTTTT
TRBV5-5	.	.	TRBJ1-2	15	CASSTVESPNYGYTF	TGTGCCAGCAGCACGGTAGAGAGTCCTAACTATGGCTACACCTTC
TRBV20-1	.	.	TRBJ2-4	13	CSASFQAKNIQYF	TGCAGTGCTAGTTTCCAGGCGAAAAACATTCAGTACTTC
TRBV5-1	TRBD2	.	TRBJ2-1	15	CASSGSGRADNEQFF	TGCGCCAGCAGCGGAAGCGGGAGGGCGGATAATGAGCAGTTCTTC
TRBV28	TRBD2	.	TRBJ2-1	12	CASSLSLAEQFF	TGTGCCAGCAGTTTATCACTAGCGGAGCAGTTCTTC
TRBV20-1	.	.	TRBJ1-2	13	CSARRAGEGGYTF	TGCAGTGCTAGAAGGGCAGGGGAAGGCGGCTACACCTTC
TRBV27	.	few	TRBJ1-5	15	CASSFSAGSNQPQHF	TGTGCCAGCAGTTTCAGTGCAGGTAGCAATCAGCCCCAGCATTTT
TRBV6-1	.	.	TRBJ1-1	13	CASSEARRTEAFF	TGTGCCAGCAGTGAAGCGCGCAGGACTGAAGCTTTCTTT
TRBV6-5	.	few	TRBJ2-5	13	CASRSRDQETQYF	TGTGCCAGCAGGTCGCGGGACCAAGAGACCCAGTACTTC
TRBV15	.	.	TRBJ2-7	14	CATSSGGTSYEQYF	TGTGCCACCAGCAGTGGGGGCACCAGCTACGAGCAGTACTTC